A single sample gave rise to the 8 T cell receptor beta chains below, sequenced in a study of shared clonotypes between healthy human individuals (dated by TCRdb to the early 2020s). Library preparation employed the immunoSEQ multiplex PCR assay. The immuneACCESS repertoire file appears here via TCRdb, limited to in-frame rearrangements. These files lack a portion of the clones; in checked studies, under half of the deficit traces to unresolved V genes, and the cause of the others is not known. The sample records 2 million to 2.5 million clones, more than 85% of which are singletons. The top ten constitute roughly 0.36% of the sample. The sample comprised naive CD4+ T cells from PBMCs. The cell subset or site label for this specimen denotes: CD45RA+ positively selected. The source of these receptors is a man in his late teens or twenties in good health. Some clones in this sample may be carry-over from other donors' samples.

CDR3 DNA sequence: TGTGCCAGCACCAACTCCAGGGGCGATCAGCCCCAGCATTTT. It codes for CASTNSRGDQPQHF. The V gene is TRBV27, the J gene TRBJ1-5, with TRBD1 as a possible D gene (6 bases). V was pared by 7 bases and J by 5 bases, with 15 bases between. Per the germline V gene, CDR1 is MNHEY and CDR2 is SMNVEV (reference sequence). The CDR3 totals 14 residues.

The rearrangement joins TRBV6-6 to TRBJ2-2; TRBD1 aligns across 12 bases. The CDR3 has 16 residues. Per germline, CDR1 MNHNY and CDR2 SVGAGI (reference sequence). Trimming cost V 7 bases and J 7 bases; bases outside gene matches: 10. The CDR3 bases are TGTGCCAGCACCCCTGAAGGGACAGGGGGCGGCGGGGAGCTGTTTTTT. Its protein is CASTPEGTGGGGELFF.

This chain joins TRBV14 and TRBJ2-7, with 8 bases matching TRBD1. Germline V lookup: CDR1 SGHDN, CDR2 FVKESK. The CDR3 is 15 residues long. V shed 4 bases, J shed 2 bases, and the junction held 7 bases outside the gene matches. This CDR3 is CASSRVRGRPYEQYF. CDR3 DNA: TGTGCCAGCAGCCGGGTCAGGGGGCGCCCCTACGAGCAGTACTTC. Together with reference TRBV14 and TRBJ2-7, the CDR3 gives the full variable domain: EAGVTQFPSHSVIEKGQTVTLRCDPISGHDNLYWYRRVMGKEIKFLLHFVKESKQDESGMPNNRFLAERTGGTYSTLKVQPAELEDSGVYFCASSRVRGRPYEQYFGPGTRLTVT.

This clone was detected once. CDR3 loop: CAWSVNWETQYF. The CDR3 DNA is TGTGCCTGGAGTGTAAATTGGGAGACCCAGTACTTC. J is TRBJ2-5 and V is TRBV30, with D unresolved. V lost 0 bases and J lost 5, with 7 bases in between. Germline lookup yields CDR1 GTSNPN and CDR2 SVGIG (reference sequence). The CDR3 sequence is 12 residues long.

The CDR3 sequence: CASSAPGQGGSEQYF. CDR3 DNA sequence: TGTGCCAGCAGTGCACCGGGACAGGGTGGATCCGAGCAGTACTTC. The rearrangement links TRBV7-9 to TRBJ2-7; 9 bases line up with TRBD1. V gave up 6 bases and J gave up 6 bases; unmatched junction bases: 12. From germline, CDR1 is SEHNR and CDR2 FQNEAQ (reference sequence). There are 15 residues in the CDR3.

The chain uses TRBV28 and TRBJ2-7, with a tentative D call TRBD1 (6 bases). Germline loops: CDR1 MDHEN, CDR2 SYDVKM. The CDR3 runs 16 residues. Trimming pared 2 bases from V and 3 bases from J, leaving 17 bases between. The CDR3: CASSLGPGIRGYEQYF. For the CDR3, the DNA is TGTGCCAGCAGTTTAGGGCCAGGGATCAGGGGCTACGAGCAGTACTTC.

The chain is built from TRBV28 and TRBJ1-2; the D is unclear. Trimming removed 6 bases at V and 0 bases at J, with 8 bases between. Germline CDR1 is MDHEN and CDR2 is SYDVKM. CDR3 size: 13 residues. CDR3 sequence reads: CASRRPPNYGYTF. CDR3 nucleotide sequence: TGTGCCAGCAGAAGACCGCCTAACTATGGCTACACCTTC.

V and J are TRBV6-5 and TRBJ1-2; the D gene is possibly TRBD1 (6 bases). From germline, CDR1 is MNHEY and CDR2 SVGAGI. Trimming took 2 bases from V and 7 from J, leaving 17 bases between them. The CDR3 runs 15 residues. CDR3 protein: CASSYGTLKGGGYTF. The CDR3 DNA reads TGTGCCAGCAGTTACGGGACCCTCAAAGGGGGTGGCTACACCTTC.